Following are 10 T cell receptor beta chains from one sample sequenced in a study of CD8 T cells in Susac syndrome (dated by TCRdb to about 2019). The protocol used for the library was the immunoSEQ multiplex PCR assay. RNA was extracted using the RNeasy kit, and roughly 0.5 to 1 microgram was reverse transcribed with random hexamers. The public reads were quality trimmed at Q25 with fastp and then assembled into clones with MiXCR by TCRdb, keeping productive beta chains. Records with the same CDR3 protein are collapsed into one entry carrying the most frequent genes and DNA. This sample gives under 350,000 distinct CDR3 sequences in total; about 92% of them show up just once. Around 0.07% of the sample is taken by the ten largest. Sequenced material: CD4+ T cells from PBMCs. These receptor sequences come from a human donor with multiple sclerosis.

The chain employs TRBV5-6 and TRBJ1-1; D ambiguous. The germline V and J ends were trimmed by 4 bases and 3 bases, with 13 bases remaining between them. Germline CDR1 is SGHDT and CDR2 is YYEEEE. CDR3 length: 14 residues. CDR3 residues: CASSPGRMYTEAFF. The CDR3, as DNA: TGTGCCAGCAGCCCGGGCCGGATGTACACTGAAGCTTTCTTT.

This clonotype has more than one count but fewer than ten. The rearrangement uses TRBV11-2 and TRBJ2-2, with 9 bases matching TRBD1. Trimming removed 5 bases from V and 2 bases from J; junction bases left unmatched: 9. The germline CDR1 and CDR2 sequences are SGHAT and FQNNGV. The length of the CDR3 is 17 residues. The CDR3 here is CASSHRSDRGNTGELFF. CDR3 nucleotides: TGTGCCAGCAGCCACAGGTCGGACAGGGGTAACACCGGGGAGCTGTTTTTT.

Written as DNA, the CDR3 is TGTGCCAGCAGCGATAGGGGAGGTTCCTACAATGAGCAGTTCTTC. The encoded protein is CASSDRGGSYNEQFF. The gene calls are TRBV12-3 or TRBV12-4 and TRBJ2-1, with TRBD2 as a possible D gene (6 bases). V gave up 6 bases and J gave up 1 base, with 13 bases separating them. The CDR3 is 15 residues long.

The V gene is TRBV30, the J gene TRBJ2-2; D gene uncertain. The germline V and J ends were trimmed by 0 bases and 0 bases, with 5 bases remaining between them. This CDR3 contains 14 residues. Germline assignment: CDR1 GTSNPN and CDR2 SVGIG (reference sequence). The CDR3 loop reads CAWSVPANTGELFF. CDR3 in DNA: TGTGCCTGGAGTGTACCAGCGAACACCGGGGAGCTGTTTTTT.

The chain joins TRBV6-5 to TRBJ1-1, with 7 bases lining up with TRBD1. V lost 5 bases to trimming and J lost 2 bases; unmatched junction nucleotides: 5. Germline V lookup: CDR1 MNHEY, CDR2 SVGAGI. The CDR3 is 14 residues long. CDR3 DNA: TGTGCCAGCAGTACGGACAGGCTAAACACTGAAGCTTTCTTT. It is translated as CASSTDRLNTEAFF.

The CDR3 DNA reads TGTGCCAGCAGCCCCTCGGACAGGTTTAAGAATGAGCAGTTCTTC. Translation: CASSPSDRFKNEQFF. The chain employs TRBV9 and TRBJ2-1, with 7 bases that match TRBD1. The germline V gene has CDR1 SGDLS and CDR2 YYNGEE. The CDR3 contains 15 residues. Germline trimming cut 4 bases from V and 7 bases from J; bases unmatched to any gene: 11.

The chain uses TRBV5-1 and TRBJ2-7; 7 bases align to TRBD1. The germline V gene encodes CDR1 SGHRS and CDR2 YFSETQ. This CDR3 has 16 amino acids. With V trimmed by 0 bases and J by 5 bases, 11 bases remained unmatched. For the CDR3, the DNA is TGCGCCAGCAGCTTGGGACCGGCAGGGGGTCTGCACGAGCAGTACTTC. This translates into CASSLGPAGGLHEQYF.

The gene calls are TRBV6-5 and TRBJ1-1; possible D gene TRBD1, 5 bases. The CDR3 consists of 15 residues. Trimming removed 6 bases at V and 2 bases at J, with 16 bases between. Germline V gene lookup returns CDR1 MNHEY and CDR2 SVGAGI. Here the CDR3 reads CASRLFRQTNTEAFF. CDR3 sequence (DNA): TGTGCCAGCAGATTGTTCCGACAGACTAACACTGAAGCTTTCTTT.

The chain combines TRBV6-2 or TRBV6-3 with TRBJ2-6, with a tentative D call TRBD1 (5 bases). CDR1 MNHEY and CDR2 SVGEGT come from the germline V gene. V was pared by 2 bases and J by 3 bases, with 11 bases between. This CDR3 has 16 amino acids. CDR3 region: CASSYQGRSGANVLTF. CDR3 sequence (DNA): TGTGCCAGCAGTTACCAGGGTAGGAGTGGGGCCAACGTCCTGACTTTC.

The rearrangement uses TRBV6-2 or TRBV6-3 and TRBJ1-3; D gene ambiguous. This CDR3 contains 13 residues. V was trimmed by 7 bases and J by 6 bases, leaving 13 bases between them. Germline CDR1 is MNHEY and CDR2 is SVGEGT. CDR3 in amino acids: CASTDGLLNTIYF. CDR3 bases: TGTGCCAGCACCGACGGACTTCTAAACACCATATATTTT.